These T cell receptor beta chains were read from a single sample in a study of blood T cells in healthy people across ages. TCRdb re-derived calls from the 5' RACE reads in MiXCR, one entry per CDR3 protein. Here the sample spans around 990,000 distinct CDR3 sequences, about two fifths being singletons. Sequences were obtained from blood. The receptor set was obtained from a man aged 18 to 35 in good health. CDR3s include the opening cysteine and the closing phenylalanine or tryptophan. The D gene is left open where the match is weak. Only some rows state a clone size, as once, few, many or a class for expanded clones.

j_call v_call clone_size d_call cdr3_nt cdr3_aa
TRBJ2-3 TRBV9 few TRBD2 TGTGCCAGCAGCCCCCGGGGTATGGGACTAGCGGGGGGGCAAGCGAAGACAGATACGCAGTATTTT CASSPRGMGLAGGQAKTDTQYF
TRBJ1-4 TRBV25-1 few . TGTGCCAGCAGTGAAGGGGGCAGGGCCGATGAAAAACTGTTTTTT CASSEGGRADEKLFF
TRBJ1-4 TRBV7-6 . . TGTGCCAGCAGCTCGCAGGGTTACAGGGAAAAACTGTTTTTT CASSSQGYREKLFF
TRBJ1-2 TRBV5-1 few . TGCGCCAGCAGCTTGACTTCCGGGATAGCTGGTGGCTACACCTTC CASSLTSGIAGGYTF
TRBJ2-3 TRBV13 . . TGTGCCAGCAGCTCCCAACCGTACTACAGGGCCACAGATACGCAGTATTTT CASSSQPYYRATDTQYF
TRBJ1-5 TRBV20-1 . . TGCAGTGGGGTTCAGGGAGGCAATCAGCCCCAGCATTTT CSGVQGGNQPQHF
TRBJ2-7 TRBV12-3/TRBV12-4 . TRBD2 TGTGCCAGCAGAAAAAGCGGGGAGAGCTCCTACGAGCAGTACTTC CASRKSGESSYEQYF
TRBJ1-1 TRBV20-1 few . TGCAGTGCTAGAGATTCTACGGGCCGAGGGGCTGAAGCTTTCTTT CSARDSTGRGAEAFF
TRBJ2-7 TRBV7-2 few TRBD2 TGTGCCAGCTCGGGACTAGCGGGGGGGTACGAGCAGTACTTC CASSGLAGGYEQYF
TRBJ1-1 TRBV6-2/TRBV6-3 few . TGTGCCACAAAAAGCGGGCTATTGGCCCCTGAAGCTTTCTTT CATKSGLLAPEAFF
TRBJ1-2 TRBV20-1 . . TGCAGTGCCCCCCCCGGGGACTTCTATGGCTACACCTTC CSAPPGDFYGYTF
TRBJ2-1 TRBV29-1 . . TGCAGCGTTGAAGTTGTAGGGGATGAGCAGTTCTTC CSVEVVGDEQFF
TRBJ2-1 TRBV7-2 many . TGTGCCAGCAGCTTAGATTGGCCGATCAAGAGGAATGAGCAGTTCTTC CASSLDWPIKRNEQFF
TRBJ1-2 TRBV27 . . TGTGCCAGCCGAAAAAGGGGCTCCGGGGAAGTCTATGGCTACACCTTC CASRKRGSGEVYGYTF
TRBJ2-7 TRBV10-3 . TRBD1 TGTGCCACCGGGACAGGAAGCTACGAGCAGTACTTC CATGTGSYEQYF
TRBJ1-2 TRBV2 . . TGTGCCAGCAGGGTTGGGACCCACTATGGCTACACCTTC CASRVGTHYGYTF
TRBJ2-1 TRBV4-3 . . TGCGCCAGCAGCTACATCCTCGGGCGGGCGGGGAAGGACAATGAGCAGTTCTTC CASSYILGRAGKDNEQFF
TRBJ1-5 TRBV4-1 few TRBD1 TGCGCCAGCAGCCAAGCCTGGACAGGGTTTCAGCCCCAGCATTTT CASSQAWTGFQPQHF
TRBJ1-6 TRBV5-5 . . TGTGCCAGCAGCTTTTACGACGGCCGGGTCAATTCACCCCTCCACTTT CASSFYDGRVNSPLHF
TRBJ2-3 TRBV7-9 few . TGTGCCAGCAAGGGGGGCGAGGATACGCAGTATTTT CASKGGEDTQYF
TRBJ2-3 TRBV6-6 . . TGTGCCAGCAGTTCCCTCCATAGTATCCCCCGCTATACGCAGTATTTT CASSSLHSIPRYTQYF
TRBJ1-2 TRBV10-3 . . TGTGCCATCAGTGAGGCAGTAAGATATGGCTACACCTTC CAISEAVRYGYTF
TRBJ2-2 TRBV6-5 . . TGTGCCAGCAGGAGGCAGGGGAGCACCGGGGAGCTGTTTTTT CASRRQGSTGELFF
TRBJ1-1 TRBV27 . . TGTGCCAGCGGACTACGCCCATTTGCGCAGACGAACACTGAAGCTTTCTTT CASGLRPFAQTNTEAFF
TRBJ1-1 TRBV15 . TRBD1 TGTGCCACCAGTAGAGACAGGGGGCGGGTAGACACTGAAGCTTTCTTT CATSRDRGRVDTEAFF
TRBJ2-7 TRBV20-1 few TRBD1 TGCAGTGCTAGTGTGACAGGGGCGATCTACGAGCAGTACTTC CSASVTGAIYEQYF
TRBJ2-7 TRBV2 few TRBD2 TGTGCCAGCAGTGTGGGCGGGGGGAGCTCCTACGAGCAGTACTTC CASSVGGGSSYEQYF
TRBJ2-7 TRBV7-9 few TRBD2 TGTGCCAGCAGCTCGTATCCGGGACTAGTAGTAACCTGGGCCTACGAGCAGTACTTC CASSSYPGLVVTWAYEQYF
TRBJ2-7 TRBV27 few TRBD1 TGTGCCAGCAGCTTAGGGGACAGTACGACCTACGAGCAGTACTTC CASSLGDSTTYEQYF
TRBJ2-5 TRBV6-1 few TRBD1 TGTGCCAGCAGTGAAGACCCCGGACAGGGGGAGACCCAGTACTTC CASSEDPGQGETQYF
TRBJ2-3 TRBV7-2 few . TGTGCCAGCAGCCAACACACAGGGAGCCCGGGCACAGATACGCAGTATTTT CASSQHTGSPGTDTQYF
TRBJ1-2 TRBV20-1 . . TGCAGTGCTTATCGAGAGACAGGATATGGCTACACCTTC CSAYRETGYGYTF
TRBJ2-1 TRBV7-6 . TRBD2 TGTGCCAGCGGCGGGGGGTACTCTTACAATGAGCAGTTCTTC CASGGGYSYNEQFF
TRBJ2-1 TRBV20-1 . TRBD2 TGTAGTGCTCGCCGACTAGCGGGGGCCGCCACGGGGTTCAATGAGCAGTTCTTC CSARRLAGAATGFNEQFF
TRBJ1-1 TRBV30 . TRBD1 TGTGCCTGGAAACAGGGGAGGTTCACTGAAGCTTTCTTT CAWKQGRFTEAFF
TRBJ2-3 TRBV7-2 . . TGTGCCAGCAGCTTCGGGACGGATTCTAATACGCAGTATTTT CASSFGTDSNTQYF
TRBJ2-1 TRBV4-3 few TRBD2 TGCGCCAGCAGCCAAGGAATGGGACTAGCGGGCGACTCCTACAATGAGCAGTTCTTC CASSQGMGLAGDSYNEQFF
TRBJ2-3 TRBV2 few TRBD2 TGTGCCAGCAGGCGCGAAGCGGGGGGGCCCCCAGATACGCAGTATTTT CASRREAGGPPDTQYF
TRBJ1-5 TRBV4-2 many . TGTGCCAGCAGCCATGTGCAGGAATATAGCAATCAGCCCCAGCATTTT CASSHVQEYSNQPQHF
TRBJ2-2 TRBV20-1 . TRBD1 TGCAGTGCTAGTCCGCGGACAGGGGTAGGCGGGGAGCTGTTTTTT CSASPRTGVGGELFF
TRBJ2-1 TRBV20-1 many . TGCAGTGCTAGAGATCACAGCAGTTCCTCCTACAATGAGCAGTTCTTC CSARDHSSSSYNEQFF
TRBJ2-5 TRBV20-1 few TRBD2 TGCAGTGCTAGGGTACCCACTAGCGGACAAGAGACCCAGTACTTC CSARVPTSGQETQYF
TRBJ2-1 TRBV20-1 . TRBD2 TGCAGTGCCCCTCGGACTAGCGACAACAATGAGCAGTTCTTC CSAPRTSDNNEQFF
TRBJ2-1 TRBV12-3/TRBV12-4 few TRBD2 TGTGCCAGCAGTCCCCGGACTAGCGGGGGGGCCGCAGGTTGGAAGCAGTTCTTC CASSPRTSGGAAGWKQFF
TRBJ1-2 TRBV12-3/TRBV12-4 . . TGTGCCAGCACCCCTTACGGGAACTATGGCTACACCTTC CASTPYGNYGYTF
TRBJ2-1 TRBV7-9 . TRBD1 TGTGCCAGCAGCCCCGGGACAGATATTTACAATGAGCAGTTCTTC CASSPGTDIYNEQFF
TRBJ2-1 TRBV9 . . TGTGCCTGCAGCGACACCGGGACTCTAAGCTCCTACAATGAGCAGTTCTTC CACSDTGTLSSYNEQFF
TRBJ1-2 TRBV30 few . TGTGCCTGGAGTATCAGGGATTTCAACTATGGCTACACCTTC CAWSIRDFNYGYTF
TRBJ1-6 TRBV5-5 . . TGTGCCAGCAGCTTGTTATCGGATTCACCCCTCCACTTT CASSLLSDSPLHF
TRBJ1-2 TRBV10-3 . . TGTGCCATCAGTGAGTCGACTGGGGGCGTCTATGGCTACACCTTC CAISESTGGVYGYTF
TRBJ1-4 TRBV20-1 . . TGCAGTGCTCGAGACGGGACCTTTAATGAAAAACTGTTTTTT CSARDGTFNEKLFF